The entry below describes one T cell receptor (beta chain). These data are taken from a study of blood T cell repertoires in COVID-19. Original handling: Reference gene primer amplification in the assay estimated nucleated cell counts. Produced via immunoSEQ multiplex PCR; TCRdb's table is partial and in-frame only. The V and J calls and clone size were taken over from that table, and D and trimming were inferred from the DNA. The data show a few hundred thousand clones, around four fifths seen once. This study enrolled people aged roughly 18 to 90 from approximately 24 US geographic areas. This clonotype was sampled from a woman aged 45-59 years who had recovered from COVID-19. Sequenced material: PBMCs or T cells enriched from blood (not recorded which).

This CDR3 reads CASSQAGQVTEAFF. CDR3 DNA sequence: TGTGCCAGCAGCCAAGCTGGACAGGTCACTGAAGCTTTCTTT. V gene TRBV3-1 (or the pseudogene TRBV3-2) combines with J gene TRBJ1-1, with 7 bases that match TRBD1. The V segment lost 1 base and the J segment 4 bases; nucleotides outside the gene matches: 3. The CDR3 extends over 14 amino acids. CDR1 and CDR2 (germline): LGHDT, YNNKEL (reference sequence).